This T cell receptor (beta chain) was recorded in a study of identical twins. Points from the study as a whole: Donors were not followed over many years; analysis was cross-sectional. Twin pairs had excess sharing that was weaker in beta out-of-frame sequences. Among monozygotic twins, out-of-frame TCR alpha sharing exceeded what models predicted.

This clonotype was counted only a few times. What it binds is unknown. TCRdb ran MiXCR on the 5' RACE reads and lists one entry per CDR3 protein. The sample includes 310,000 or so distinct CDR3 sequences, about 8.3% of them seen just once. V trimming: 4 bases; J trimming: 9 bases; junction bases outside the gene matches: 9. The CDR3 covers 14 residues. Germline lookup yields CDR1 MDHEN and CDR2 SYDVKM. The donor group consisted entirely of healthy Caucasians. Another study also made use of these data, one on yellow fever vaccine responses in identical twins.

The genes are TRBV28 and TRBJ1-1; 9 nucleotides line up with TRBD1. The sequence was collected from a woman between 18 and 29 years old in good health. Source material: memory (CD45RO+) T cells sorted from blood. The CDR3 nucleotides read TGTGCCAGCAGTTCCTCCGGGACAGGGACCCAAGCTTTCTTT. Translating it yields CASSSSGTGTQAFF.